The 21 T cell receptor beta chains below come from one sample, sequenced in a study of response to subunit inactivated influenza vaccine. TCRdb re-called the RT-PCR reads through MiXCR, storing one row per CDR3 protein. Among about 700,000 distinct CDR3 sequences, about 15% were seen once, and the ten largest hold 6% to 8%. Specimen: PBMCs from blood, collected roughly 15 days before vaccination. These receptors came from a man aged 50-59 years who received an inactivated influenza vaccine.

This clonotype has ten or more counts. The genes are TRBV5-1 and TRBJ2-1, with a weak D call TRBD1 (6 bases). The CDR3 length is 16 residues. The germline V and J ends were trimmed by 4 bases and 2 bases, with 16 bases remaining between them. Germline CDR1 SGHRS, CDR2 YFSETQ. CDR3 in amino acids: CASSLAGTLTYNEQFF. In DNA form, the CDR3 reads TGCGCCAGCAGCCTCGCCGGGACACTGACCTACAATGAGCAGTTCTTC.

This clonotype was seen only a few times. CDR3 bases: TGTGCCAGCAGCCCGTTGCCTAACTATGGCTACACCTTC. Protein: CASSPLPNYGYTF. This chain connects TRBV12-3 or TRBV12-4 to TRBJ1-2; D is unclear. Between the trimmed V and J ends, which lost 6 bases and 0 bases, there was a span of 8 bases. The CDR3 extends over 13 amino acids.

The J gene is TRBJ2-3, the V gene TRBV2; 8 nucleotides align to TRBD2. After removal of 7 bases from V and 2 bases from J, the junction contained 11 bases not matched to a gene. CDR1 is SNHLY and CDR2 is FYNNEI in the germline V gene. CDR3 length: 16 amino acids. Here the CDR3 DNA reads TGTGCCAGCATAAGAACTAGCGGATCCTACACAGATACGCAGTATTTT. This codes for CASIRTSGSYTDTQYF.

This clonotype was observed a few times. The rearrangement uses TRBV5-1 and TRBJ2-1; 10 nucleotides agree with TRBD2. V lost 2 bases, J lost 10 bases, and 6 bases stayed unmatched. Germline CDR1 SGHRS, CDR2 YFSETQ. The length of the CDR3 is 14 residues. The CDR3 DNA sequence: TGCGCCAGCAGCTTAGGAGCGGGAGGGCAAGAGCAGTTCTTC. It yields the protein CASSLGAGGQEQFF.

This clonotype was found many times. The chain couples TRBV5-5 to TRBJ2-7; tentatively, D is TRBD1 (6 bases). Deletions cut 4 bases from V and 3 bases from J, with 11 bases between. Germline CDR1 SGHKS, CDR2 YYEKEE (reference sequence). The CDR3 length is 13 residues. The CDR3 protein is CASSPRDNYEQYF. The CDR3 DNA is TGTGCCAGCAGCCCTCGGGACAACTACGAGCAGTACTTC.

The CDR3, as DNA: TGCGCCAGCAGCCAAGATTATGGGGGGCTCTCCTACGAGCAGTACTTC. It codes for CASSQDYGGLSYEQYF. The chain carries TRBV4-3 and TRBJ2-7; either TRBD1 or TRBD2 may supply D (6 bases each). This CDR3 contains 16 residues. Germline CDR1 LGHNA, CDR2 YSLEER. V was clipped by 0 bases and J by 0 bases, with 12 bases between them.

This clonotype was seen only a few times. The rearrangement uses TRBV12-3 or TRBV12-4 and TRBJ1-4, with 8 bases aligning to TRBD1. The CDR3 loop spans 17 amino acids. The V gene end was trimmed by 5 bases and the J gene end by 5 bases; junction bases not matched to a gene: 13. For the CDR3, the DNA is TGTGCCAGCAGTCGGACAGGGCCGAGGATCCGGAATGAAAAACTGTTTTTT. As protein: CASSRTGPRIRNEKLFF.

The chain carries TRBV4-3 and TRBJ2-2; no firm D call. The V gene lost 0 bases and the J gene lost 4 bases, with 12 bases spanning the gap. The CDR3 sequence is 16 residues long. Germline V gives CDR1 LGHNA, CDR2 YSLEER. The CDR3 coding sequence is TGCGCCAGCAGCCAAGATCCGGCAACAAGCACCGGGGAGCTGTTTTTT. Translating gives CASSQDPATSTGELFF.

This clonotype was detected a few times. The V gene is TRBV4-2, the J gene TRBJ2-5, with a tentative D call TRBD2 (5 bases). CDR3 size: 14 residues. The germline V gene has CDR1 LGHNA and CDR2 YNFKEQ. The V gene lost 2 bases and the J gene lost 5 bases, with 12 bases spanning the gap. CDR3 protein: CASSQTGILETQYF. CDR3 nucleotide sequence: TGTGCCAGCAGCCAAACCGGGATCCTGGAGACCCAGTACTTC.

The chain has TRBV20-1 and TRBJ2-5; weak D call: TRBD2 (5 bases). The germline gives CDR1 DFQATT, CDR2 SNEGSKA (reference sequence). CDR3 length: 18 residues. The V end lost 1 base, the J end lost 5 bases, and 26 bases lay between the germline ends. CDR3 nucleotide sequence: TGCAGTGCTAGAGCGAATTCTGGACTCCTAATTGCCCGGGAGACCCAGTACTTC. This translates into CSARANSGLLIARETQYF.

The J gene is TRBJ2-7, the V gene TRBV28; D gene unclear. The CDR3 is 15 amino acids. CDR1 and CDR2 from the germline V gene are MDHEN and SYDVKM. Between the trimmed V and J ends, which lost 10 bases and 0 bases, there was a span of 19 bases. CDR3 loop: CATSTDTYSSYEQYF. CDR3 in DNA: TGTGCCACCTCAACTGACACCTATTCCTCCTACGAGCAGTACTTC.

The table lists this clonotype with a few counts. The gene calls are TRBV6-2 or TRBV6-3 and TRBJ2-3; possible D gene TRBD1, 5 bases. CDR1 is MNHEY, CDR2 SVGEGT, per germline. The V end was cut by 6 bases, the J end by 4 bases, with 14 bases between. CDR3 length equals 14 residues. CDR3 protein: CASSTARVADTQYF. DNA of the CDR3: TGTGCCAGCAGCACGGCCAGGGTCGCAGATACGCAGTATTTT.

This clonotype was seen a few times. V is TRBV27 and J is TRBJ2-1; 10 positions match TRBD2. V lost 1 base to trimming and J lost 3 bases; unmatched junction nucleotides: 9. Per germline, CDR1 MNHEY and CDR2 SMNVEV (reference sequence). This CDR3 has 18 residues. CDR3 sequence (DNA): TGTGCCAGCAGTTTATACCAGTTAGCGGGAGGTCTCTACAATGAGCAGTTCTTC. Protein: CASSLYQLAGGLYNEQFF.

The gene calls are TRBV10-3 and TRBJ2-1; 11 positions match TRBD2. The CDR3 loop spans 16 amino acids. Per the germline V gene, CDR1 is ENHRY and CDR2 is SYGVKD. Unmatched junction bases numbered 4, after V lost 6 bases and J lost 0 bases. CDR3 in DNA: TGTGCCATCAGCCGACTAGCGGGGAGCTCCTACAATGAGCAGTTCTTC. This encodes CAISRLAGSSYNEQFF.

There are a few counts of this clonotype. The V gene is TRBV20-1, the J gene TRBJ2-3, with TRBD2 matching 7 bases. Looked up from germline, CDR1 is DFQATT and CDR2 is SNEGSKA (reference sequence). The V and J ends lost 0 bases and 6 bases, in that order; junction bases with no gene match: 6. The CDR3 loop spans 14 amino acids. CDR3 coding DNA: TGCAGTGCTAGAGATAGGCGGGAGAGGGATACGCAGTATTTT. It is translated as CSARDRRERDTQYF.

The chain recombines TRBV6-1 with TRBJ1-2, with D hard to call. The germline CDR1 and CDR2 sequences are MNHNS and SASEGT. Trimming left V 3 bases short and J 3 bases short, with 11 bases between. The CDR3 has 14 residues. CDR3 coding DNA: TGTGCCAGCAGTGATAGCGGACTCGACTATGGCTACACCTTC. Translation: CASSDSGLDYGYTF.

The CDR3 DNA reads TGTGCCAGCAGCTGGACAGGGCCGGGGGAGCAGTACTTC. Encoded protein: CASSWTGPGEQYF. The chain couples TRBV5-5 to TRBJ2-7; 8 nucleotides match TRBD1. CDR3 length equals 13 residues. The germline gives CDR1 SGHKS, CDR2 YYEKEE (reference sequence). The V gene end was trimmed by 3 bases and the J gene end by 7 bases; junction bases not matched to a gene: 6.

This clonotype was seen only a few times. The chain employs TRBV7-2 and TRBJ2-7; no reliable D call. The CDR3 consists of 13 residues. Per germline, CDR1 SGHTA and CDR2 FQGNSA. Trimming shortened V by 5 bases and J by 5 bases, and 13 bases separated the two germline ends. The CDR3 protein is CASSPLRWNEQYF. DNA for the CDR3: TGTGCCAGCAGCCCCCTCCGGTGGAACGAGCAGTACTTC.

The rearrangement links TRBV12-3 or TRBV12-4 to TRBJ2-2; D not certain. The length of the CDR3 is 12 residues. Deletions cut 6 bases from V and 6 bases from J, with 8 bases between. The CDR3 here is CASRMVPGELFF. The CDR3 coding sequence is TGTGCCAGCAGGATGGTCCCCGGGGAGCTGTTTTTT.

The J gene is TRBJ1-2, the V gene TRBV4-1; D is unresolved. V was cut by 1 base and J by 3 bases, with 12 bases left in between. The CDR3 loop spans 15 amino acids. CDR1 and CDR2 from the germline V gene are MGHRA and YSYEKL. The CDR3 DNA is TGCGCCAGCAGCCAAGCCGTGACACACGACTATGGCTACACCTTC. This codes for CASSQAVTHDYGYTF.

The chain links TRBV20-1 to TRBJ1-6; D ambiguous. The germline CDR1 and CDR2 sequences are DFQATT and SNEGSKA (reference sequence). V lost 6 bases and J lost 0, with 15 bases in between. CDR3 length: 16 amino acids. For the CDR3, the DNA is TGCAGTGCCACGGGTAGAGTGGGCTCCTATAATTCACCCCTCCACTTT. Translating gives CSATGRVGSYNSPLHF.